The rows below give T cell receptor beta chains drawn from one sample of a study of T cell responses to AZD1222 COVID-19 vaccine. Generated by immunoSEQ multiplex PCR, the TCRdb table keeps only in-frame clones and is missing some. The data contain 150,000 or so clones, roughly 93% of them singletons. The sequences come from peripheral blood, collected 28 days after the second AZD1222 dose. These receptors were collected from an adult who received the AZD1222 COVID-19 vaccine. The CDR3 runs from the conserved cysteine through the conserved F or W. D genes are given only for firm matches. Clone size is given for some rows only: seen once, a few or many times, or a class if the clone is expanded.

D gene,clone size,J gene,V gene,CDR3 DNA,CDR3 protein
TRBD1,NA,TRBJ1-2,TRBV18,TGTGCCAGCTCACCATCCGACAGGGAGTATGGCTACACCTTC,CASSPSDREYGYTF
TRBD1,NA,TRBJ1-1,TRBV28,TGTGCCAGCAGGGAGTTCTCAGGGGGGAACACTGAAGCTTTCTTT,CASREFSGGNTEAFF
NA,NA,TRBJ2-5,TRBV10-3,TGTGCCATCAGTGAGGCGACAGCCTGGGGGACCCAGTACTTC,CAISEATAWGTQYF
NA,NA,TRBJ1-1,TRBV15,TGTGCCACCAGCATTGGCCGGACTGAAGCTTTCTTT,CATSIGRTEAFF
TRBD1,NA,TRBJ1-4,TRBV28,TGTGCCAGCAGTTTAGGACAGGGTGGCCAACTAGTGGATGAAAAACTGTTTTTT,CASSLGQGGQLVDEKLFF
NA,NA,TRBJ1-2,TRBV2,TGTGCCAGCAGTGAGGCCATAGCCTACGGCTACACCTTC,CASSEAIAYGYTF
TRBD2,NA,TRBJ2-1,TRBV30,TGTGCCTGGAGTCAGTCTACGGGACTACTTCACAATGAGCAGTTCTTC,CAWSQSTGLLHNEQFF
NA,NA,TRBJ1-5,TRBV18,TGTGCCAGCTCACCGAAACAGATTAGCAATCAGCCCCAGCATTTT,CASSPKQISNQPQHF
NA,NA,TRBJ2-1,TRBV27,TGTGCCAGCAGTTTACAGGGGTTCAATGAGCAGTTCTTC,CASSLQGFNEQFF
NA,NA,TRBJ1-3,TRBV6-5,TGTGCCAGCAGTTCCGATTTGGCCGGGGGAAACACCATATATTTT,CASSSDLAGGNTIYF
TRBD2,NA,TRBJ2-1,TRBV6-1,TGTGCCAGCAGTGGGAAGGGGACTAGCTACTACAATGAGCAGTTCTTC,CASSGKGTSYYNEQFF
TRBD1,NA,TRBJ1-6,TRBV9,TGTGCCAGCAGCTCAGGACAGGGAGTGGCACCCCTCCACTTT,CASSSGQGVAPLHF
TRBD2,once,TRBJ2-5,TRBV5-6,TGTGCCAGCAGCCGGGGACTAGCGGGAGGGATAGAGACCCAGTACTTC,CASSRGLAGGIETQYF
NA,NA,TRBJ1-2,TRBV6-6,TGTGCCAGCAATGGTGGCTACACCTTC,CASNGGYTF
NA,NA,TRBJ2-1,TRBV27,TGTGCCAGCACTTCTAGGAGCTCCTACAATGAGCAGTTCTTC,CASTSRSSYNEQFF
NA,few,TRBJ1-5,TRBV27,TGTGCCAGCAGTTTATCGGGCAATCAGCCCCAGCATTTT,CASSLSGNQPQHF
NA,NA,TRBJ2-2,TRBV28,TGTGCCACCCCTAATTGGAACGGGGAGCTGTTTTTT,CATPNWNGELFF
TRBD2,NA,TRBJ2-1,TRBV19,TGTGCCAGTAGTATCGAGGGAACTAGCGGGAGTTTAAGAAATGATGAGCAGTTCTTC,CASSIEGTSGSLRNDEQFF
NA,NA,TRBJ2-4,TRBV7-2,TGTGCCAGCAGCCCCGGTTGGAGTATTCAGTACTTC,CASSPGWSIQYF
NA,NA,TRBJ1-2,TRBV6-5,TGTGCCGTAGGCTCGTACTATGGCTACACCTTC,CAVGSYYGYTF
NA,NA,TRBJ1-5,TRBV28,TGTGCCAGCACCCTCAGACCGGGGGCGGCGAATCAGCCCCAGCATTTT,CASTLRPGAANQPQHF
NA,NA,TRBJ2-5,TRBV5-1,TGCGCCAGCAGCTTGGCAGGGTGGGGAGAGACCCAGTACTTC,CASSLAGWGETQYF
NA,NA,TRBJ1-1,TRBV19,TGTGCCAGTAGTGTGCAGCCAAACACTGAAGCTTTCTTT,CASSVQPNTEAFF
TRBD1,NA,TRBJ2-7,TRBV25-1,TGTGCCAGCAGTGCCTCCCTTGGACAGGGGGGTTACGAGCAGTACTTC,CASSASLGQGGYEQYF
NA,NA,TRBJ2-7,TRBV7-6,TGTGCCAGCAGCCTTACCTCCCACGAGCAGTACTTC,CASSLTSHEQYF
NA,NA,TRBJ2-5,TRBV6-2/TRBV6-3,TGTGCCAGCAGTTATCTCGGGAGTAGGAAGACCCAGTACTTC,CASSYLGSRKTQYF
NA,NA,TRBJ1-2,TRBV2,TGTGCCAGCAGATACGACGGCTATGGCTACACCTTC,CASRYDGYGYTF
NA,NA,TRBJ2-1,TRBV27,TGTGCCAGCAGTTTATTCGGACGTTCGAGCTCCTACAATGAGCAGTTCTTC,CASSLFGRSSSYNEQFF
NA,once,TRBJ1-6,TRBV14,TGTGCCAGCAGCCAAGGTTCACCCCTCCACTTT,CASSQGSPLHF
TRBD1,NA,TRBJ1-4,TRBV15,TGTGCCACCGCGATGGGACAGGCTAATGAAAAACTGTTTTTT,CATAMGQANEKLFF
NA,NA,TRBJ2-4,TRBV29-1,TGCAGCGTTTCCTATCTTACAGGCCTAGCCAAAAACATTCAGTACTTC,CSVSYLTGLAKNIQYF
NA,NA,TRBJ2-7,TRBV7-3,TGTGCCAGCAGCTTAACCCCGGGGATTAACTACGAGCAGTACTTC,CASSLTPGINYEQYF
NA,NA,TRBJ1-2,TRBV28,TGTGCCAGCAGTTTATACGGGGGGCCGTACTATGGCTACACCTTC,CASSLYGGPYYGYTF
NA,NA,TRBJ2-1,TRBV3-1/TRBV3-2,TGTGCCAGCCGCGATGCTGTCTCCACCCATGAGCAGTTCTTC,CASRDAVSTHEQFF
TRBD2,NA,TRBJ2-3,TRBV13,TGTGCCAGCAGCTTTCGACTAGCGGGAGTGGATACGCAGTATTTT,CASSFRLAGVDTQYF
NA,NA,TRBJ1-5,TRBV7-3,TGTGCCAGCAGGTCTGACATAGGGTCGAATCAGCCCCAGCATTTT,CASRSDIGSNQPQHF
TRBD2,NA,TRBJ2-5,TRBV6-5,TGTGCCAGCAGCGACGTAAGGGAGGGCCAGTACTTC,CASSDVREGQYF
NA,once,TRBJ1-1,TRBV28,TGTGCCAGCAACGAGCAGAGGACTGAAGCTTTCTTT,CASNEQRTEAFF
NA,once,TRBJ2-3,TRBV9,TGTGCCAGCAGAACCGACCCTTGGGGAGTAACGCAGTATTTT,CASRTDPWGVTQYF
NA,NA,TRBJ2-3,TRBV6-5,TGTGCCAGCTGTAAACGGGACGCCACAGATACGCAGTATTTT,CASCKRDATDTQYF
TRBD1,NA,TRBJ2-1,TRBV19,TGTGCCAGTAGCTGGGACAGGGTGAACAATGAGCAGTTCTTC,CASSWDRVNNEQFF
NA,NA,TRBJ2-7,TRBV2,TGTGCCAGCAGTGAACAGACAGCAAACCCTTCCTACGAGCAGTACTTC,CASSEQTANPSYEQYF
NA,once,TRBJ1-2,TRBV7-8,TGTGCCAGCAGCCCGGGGACCACGACCTATGGCTACACCTTC,CASSPGTTTYGYTF
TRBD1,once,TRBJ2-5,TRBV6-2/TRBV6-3,TGTGCCAGCAGTTACTTGAGACAGGGCTACCAAGAGACCCAGTACTTC,CASSYLRQGYQETQYF
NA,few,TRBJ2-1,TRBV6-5,TGTGCCAGCACAGTTGAGACTGAGTACAATGAGCAGTTCTTC,CASTVETEYNEQFF
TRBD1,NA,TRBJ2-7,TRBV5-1,TGCGCCAGCAGCTTGGCACCCAGGACAGGGACCTACGAGCAGTACTTC,CASSLAPRTGTYEQYF
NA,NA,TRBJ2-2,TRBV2,TGTGCCAGCAGTGACATGGATGTGATGCCCGGGGAGCTGTTTTTT,CASSDMDVMPGELFF
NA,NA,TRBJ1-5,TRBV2,TGTGCCAGCAGTGAGCAGACCGGCAATCAGCCCCAGCATTTT,CASSEQTGNQPQHF
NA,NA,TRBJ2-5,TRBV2,TGTGCCAGCAGTGAAGTGGCATACCAAGAGACCCAGTACTTC,CASSEVAYQETQYF
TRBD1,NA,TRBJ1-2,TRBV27,TGTGCCAGCAGTTTAATAGCGAGGACAGGTGGCTACACCTTC,CASSLIARTGGYTF
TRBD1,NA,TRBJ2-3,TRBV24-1,TGTGCCACCAGTCTCGGGACAGGGAGCACAGATACGCAGTATTTT,CATSLGTGSTDTQYF
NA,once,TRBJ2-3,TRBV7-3,TGTGCCAGCAGCAAAGCACTCAGGGATAACACAGATACGCAGTATTTT,CASSKALRDNTDTQYF
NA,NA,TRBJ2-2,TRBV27,TGTGCCAGCAGTTTATCCGGGGGCAGGGGGGGCACCGGGGAGCTGTTTTTT,CASSLSGGRGGTGELFF